Below are 30 T cell receptor beta chains sequenced from a single sample in a study of T cells in Graves' hyperthyroidism and ophthalmopathy. Amplification of TCR beta CDR3 regions was performed using RNA transcripts as template. The HTBI primer set served for first-round RT-PCR of the TCR CDR3. TCRdb re-analysed the multiplex PCR reads in MiXCR, keeping a single row per CDR3 protein. This repertoire shows approximately 400,000 distinct CDR3 sequences, around 14% found once; its top ten account for roughly 9.6%. The sequenced material came from blood. The receptors stem from a woman aged 55-75 years with Graves' hyperthyroidism.

This clonotype was picked up many times. V and J are TRBV30 and TRBJ1-2; a weak D match, TRBD1 (6 bases). CDR1 is GTSNPN, CDR2 SVGIG, per germline (reference sequence). This CDR3 region has 14 residues. V was pared by 2 bases and J by 7 bases, with 17 bases between. The DNA for the CDR3 is TGTGCCTGGAGTTCCCGGTGGGGGCGCGGTGGCTACACCTTC. Its translation: CAWSSRWGRGGYTF.

This clonotype has more than one count but fewer than ten. The rearrangement joins TRBV7-8 to TRBJ2-1, with 13 bases aligning to TRBD2. Unmatched junction bases numbered 9, after V lost 7 bases and J lost 0 bases. Germline lookup yields CDR1 SGHVS and CDR2 FQNEAQ. The CDR3 has 18 residues. In DNA form, the CDR3 reads TGTGCCAGCAACGATGGACTAGCGGGAGAGAGCTCCTACAATGAGCAGTTCTTC. Its protein is CASNDGLAGESSYNEQFF.

This clonotype came up many times. V and J are TRBV11-2 and TRBJ2-3; no definite D call. The CDR3 covers 13 residues. Looked up from germline, CDR1 is SGHAT and CDR2 is FQNNGV. V was trimmed by 3 bases and J by 1 base, leaving 5 bases between them. The CDR3 sequence is CASSFHRTDTQYF. The CDR3 DNA sequence: TGTGCCAGCAGCTTTCACCGCACAGATACGCAGTATTTT. The variable domain in full, with the rest retrieved from reference TRBV11-2 and TRBJ2-3, is EAGVAQSPRYKIIEKRQSVAFWCNPISGHATLYWYQQILGQGPKLLIQFQNNGVVDDSQLPKDRFSAERLKGVDSTLKIQPAKLEDSAVYLCASSFHRTDTQYFGPGTRLTVL.

This clonotype occurred many times. This chain joins TRBV27 and TRBJ1-2, with TRBD1 matching 9 bases. V lost 0 bases to trimming and J lost 1 base; unmatched junction nucleotides: 9. Germline CDR1 MNHEY, CDR2 SMNVEV (reference sequence). The CDR3 covers 18 residues. The CDR3 loop is CASSLSGTGSTRNYGYTF. The CDR3 DNA reads TGTGCCAGCAGTTTATCGGGGACAGGGAGTACTCGTAACTATGGCTACACCTTC.

This clonotype has ten or more counts. This rearrangement joins TRBV6-1 to TRBJ2-4, with a possible D match to TRBD1 (8 bases). V lost 8 bases and J lost 6, with 11 bases in between. The CDR3 is 12 residues long. The germline V gene encodes CDR1 MNHNS and CDR2 SASEGT. DNA of the CDR3: TGTGCCAGCCACAGGGGGGGAAACATTCAGTACTTC. Its protein is CASHRGGNIQYF.

In its sample, this clonotype was seen many times. V gene TRBV28 combines with J gene TRBJ2-1, with 8 bases identical to TRBD2. V lost 5 bases and J lost 5; bases outside the gene matches: 5. Germline V gene sequence: CDR1 MDHEN, CDR2 SYDVKM. The CDR3 consists of 14 residues. The CDR3 DNA is TGTGCCAGCAGTCCCCCGGGAGGGCACAATGAGCAGTTCTTC. Amino acid sequence: CASSPPGGHNEQFF.

The CDR3 region has the DNA TGCAGTGCTCCGGGACAGGGGGCGCGGGAGACCCAGTACTTC. It translates to CSAPGQGARETQYF. This chain connects TRBV20-1 to TRBJ2-5, with 12 bases lining up with TRBD1. Germline CDR1 is DFQATT and CDR2 is SNEGSKA (reference sequence). The CDR3 contains 14 residues. Trimming at V came to 5 bases and at J to 5 bases, leaving 6 bases not matched to a gene.

This clonotype was picked up a small number of times. V is TRBV12-3 or TRBV12-4 and J is TRBJ2-7, with D unclear. The CDR3 contains 14 residues. V was cut by 7 bases and J by 0 bases, with 13 bases left in between. This chain's CDR3 is CASNELGISYEQYF. The CDR3, as DNA: TGTGCCAGCAATGAGTTGGGGATCTCCTACGAGCAGTACTTC.

This clonotype was detected many times. The rearrangement joins TRBV18 to TRBJ1-5, with D maybe TRBD1 (6 bases). The germline CDR1 and CDR2 sequences are KGHSH and LQKENI. Trimming removed 3 bases from V and 1 base from J, with 10 bases in between. The CDR3 has 15 amino acids. As DNA, the CDR3 is TGTGCCAGCTCACCTAAGACAGGCAGCAATCAGCCCCAGCATTTT. It specifies CASSPKTGSNQPQHF. Complete variable domain (other parts from reference TRBV18 and TRBJ1-5): NAGVMQNPRHLVRRRGQEARLRCSPMKGHSHVYWYRQLPEEGLKFMVYLQKENIIDESGMPKERFSAEFPKEGPSILRIQQVVRGDSAAYFCASSPKTGSNQPQHFGDGTRLSIL.

This clonotype was recorded many times. Mismatch with germline at one junction end may stem from a read error. The chain combines TRBV18 with TRBJ2-3; no definite D call. Germline V gives CDR1 KGHSH, CDR2 LQKENI. The CDR3 contains 12 residues. CDR3 nucleotide sequence: TGTGCCAGTTCACCCGTCTCAGATACGCAGTATTTT. It translates to CASSPVSDTQYF.

Regarding this clonotype: This clone may be a read error of a much larger clone one base away. The chain couples TRBV24-1 to TRBJ2-1; D not certain. Per the germline V gene, CDR1 is KGHDR and CDR2 is SFDVKD. Trimming removed 4 bases at V and 5 bases at J, with 8 bases between. The CDR3 sequence is 13 residues long. CDR3 region: CATSEHHNNEQFF. For the CDR3, the DNA is TGTGCCACCAGTGAACACCACAACAATGAGCAGTTCTTC.

This clonotype has ten or more counts. This chain links TRBV27 with TRBJ1-1, with 9 bases aligning to TRBD1. Germline loops: CDR1 MNHEY, CDR2 SMNVEV (reference sequence). The CDR3 totals 14 residues. Trimming cost V 5 bases and J 4 bases; bases outside gene matches: 5. DNA for the CDR3: TGTGCCAGCAGTCCCGGGACAGGGTCCACTGAAGCTTTCTTT. Its translation: CASSPGTGSTEAFF.

In this sample, this clonotype turned up a few times. The rearrangement uses TRBV7-9 and TRBJ2-7; 10 bases are a match to TRBD2. Germline V CDR1 and CDR2: SEHNR, FQNEAQ (reference sequence). This CDR3 contains 14 residues. V lost 5 bases and J lost 5; bases outside the gene matches: 6. CDR3 residues: CASSLHGTSDEQYF. The CDR3 DNA reads TGTGCCAGCAGCCTGCACGGGACTAGCGACGAGCAGTACTTC.

Many counts were recorded for this clonotype. This sequence joins TRBV18 and TRBJ2-7; 10 nucleotides line up with TRBD1. V was clipped by 2 bases and J by 7 bases; unmatched bases: 11. The V gene's germline CDR1 is KGHSH and CDR2 LQKENI. The CDR3 runs 16 residues. The CDR3 is CASSPGTGALFAEQYF. The CDR3 coding sequence is TGTGCCAGCTCACCAGGGACAGGGGCTTTATTTGCGGAGCAGTACTTC.

This clonotype was recorded many times. This chain uses TRBV30 with TRBJ2-5; 7 nucleotides align to TRBD1. The CDR3 has 15 amino acids. Germline V gives CDR1 GTSNPN, CDR2 SVGIG (reference sequence). J was trimmed by 5 bases and V by 0 bases; bases with no gene match: 9. The CDR3 loop is CAWSVTTGSLETQYF. CDR3 DNA sequence: TGTGCCTGGAGTGTCACGACAGGGAGCCTGGAGACCCAGTACTTC.

This clonotype has a count of ten or more. The CDR3 DNA is TGCAGTGTCCCGGGTGGAGGAGCAGGGGTCAATGAGCAGTTCTTC. It is translated as CSVPGGGAGVNEQFF. The V call is TRBV20-1, the J call TRBJ2-1; maybe TRBD1 (6 bases). CDR1 is DFQATT, CDR2 SNEGSKA, per germline (reference sequence). CDR3 size: 15 residues. Between the trimmed V and J ends, which lost 7 bases and 6 bases, there was a span of 22 bases.

This clonotype was picked up many times. The chain carries TRBV3-1 and TRBJ1-3; unclear D gene. V lost 1 base, J lost 3 bases, and 13 bases lay in between. Germline V gives CDR1 LGHDT, CDR2 YNNKEL (reference sequence). There are 16 residues in the CDR3. This CDR3 reads CASSQGIRTYGNTIYF. CDR3 nucleotides: TGTGCCAGCAGCCAAGGGATACGTACCTATGGAAACACCATATATTTT.

This clonotype was counted at least ten times. J is TRBJ1-1 and V is TRBV5-1; no clear D. CDR1 is SGHRS and CDR2 is YFSETQ in the germline V gene. The CDR3 has 14 residues. Trimming left V 0 bases short and J 2 bases short, with 8 bases between. The CDR3 coding sequence is TGCGCCAGCAGCTTGGTCGCCAGAAACACTGAAGCTTTCTTT. Encoded protein: CASSLVARNTEAFF. The complete variable domain, with remaining parts taken from reference TRBV5-1 and TRBJ1-1, reads KAGVTQTPRYLIKTRGQQVTLSCSPISGHRSVSWYQQTPGQGLQFLFEYFSETQRNKGNFPGRFSGRQFSNSRSEMNVSTLELGDSALYLCASSLVARNTEAFFGQGTRLTVV.

Many counts were recorded for this clonotype. The chain uses TRBV18 and TRBJ2-5, with TRBD2 matching over 9 bases. Germline lookup yields CDR1 KGHSH and CDR2 LQKENI. V trimming: 3 bases; J trimming: 0 bases; junction bases outside the gene matches: 5. The CDR3 is 16 residues long. For the CDR3, the DNA is TGTGCCAGCTCACCCGGACTAGCGAAAAACCAAGAGACCCAGTACTTC. It translates to CASSPGLAKNQETQYF.

The sample holds a few counts of this clonotype. The rearrangement uses TRBV5-6 and TRBJ2-5; the D is unclear. In germline, CDR1 is SGHDT, CDR2 YYEEEE. V lost 4 bases to trimming and J lost 1 base, with 8 bases between them. The CDR3 extends over 13 amino acids. CDR3 in amino acids: CASSREIQETQYF. The CDR3 coding sequence is TGTGCCAGCAGCCGAGAGATCCAAGAGACCCAGTACTTC. Drawing the rest from reference TRBV5-6 and TRBJ2-5, the complete variable domain is DAGVTQSPTHLIKTRGQQVTLRCSPKSGHDTVSWYQQALGQGPQFIFQYYEEEERQRGNFPDRFSGHQFPNYSSELNVNALLLGDSALYLCASSREIQETQYFGPGTRLLVL.

This clonotype was detected only a few times. The CDR3 nucleotides are TGTGCCAGCAGCGTAGGCCATAGCGGCGGGGGCACAGATACGCAGTATTTT. Its translation is CASSVGHSGGGTDTQYF. The V call is TRBV9, the J call TRBJ2-3, with TRBD2 as a possible D gene (6 bases). V gave up 0 bases and J gave up 1 base, with 15 bases separating them. The CDR3 runs 17 residues. Germline V CDR1 and CDR2: SGDLS, YYNGEE. The whole variable domain, filled in from reference TRBV9 and TRBJ2-3, reads DSGVTQTPKHLITATGQRVTLRCSPRSGDLSVYWYQQSLDQGLQFLIQYYNGEERAKGNILERFSAQQFPDLHSELNLSSLELGDSALYFCASSVGHSGGGTDTQYFGPGTRLTVL.

This clonotype has more than one count but fewer than ten. This sequence joins TRBV9 and TRBJ2-6; TRBD2 aligns across 7 bases. From germline, CDR1 is SGDLS and CDR2 YYNGEE. The CDR3 runs 14 residues. The V segment lost 3 bases and the J segment 4 bases; nucleotides outside the gene matches: 1. The CDR3 coding sequence is TGTGCCAGCAGCGCGGGGGGAGGGGCCAACGTCCTGACTTTC. This encodes CASSAGGGANVLTF.

The table lists this clonotype with many counts. J is TRBJ2-1 and V is TRBV5-5, with TRBD1 matching over 7 bases. The CDR3 contains 16 residues. V trimming: 3 bases; J trimming: 6 bases; junction bases outside the gene matches: 12. In germline, CDR1 is SGHKS, CDR2 YYEKEE (reference sequence). The chain's CDR3 is CASSSTTGMSGNEQFF. The CDR3 DNA sequence: TGTGCCAGCAGCTCTACGACAGGGATGTCCGGCAATGAGCAGTTCTTC.

The sample holds a few counts of this clonotype. The CDR3 nucleotides are TGCAGCGCCGCCGAAGAAGGAGTCTACGAGCAGTACTTC. Protein sequence: CSAAEEGVYEQYF. This chain joins TRBV29-1 and TRBJ2-7; no clear D. The CDR3 runs 13 residues. Germline V CDR1 and CDR2: SQVTM, ANQGSEA. With 7 bases removed from V and 3 bases from J, the gap between germline ends came to 16 bases.

This chain connects TRBV12-5 to TRBJ2-5; 9 bases match TRBD1. The CDR3 has 17 amino acids. V gave up 0 bases and J gave up 5 bases; unmatched junction bases: 10. The germline V gene encodes CDR1 LGHNT and CDR2 FRNRAP. The CDR3 here is CASGLVLRGQGGETQYF. The CDR3 DNA is TGTGCTAGTGGTTTGGTACTTAGGGGACAGGGCGGCGAGACCCAGTACTTC.

This clonotype has more than one count but fewer than ten. This chain joins TRBV30 and TRBJ2-5; D might be TRBD1 (6 bases). The CDR3 loop spans 13 amino acids. The ends were cut back, 5 bases at V and 1 base at J, with 11 bases in the middle. Germline CDR1 is GTSNPN and CDR2 is SVGIG (reference sequence). The CDR3 region has the DNA TGTGCCTGGTCCCGACAGGTCCAAGAGACCCAGTACTTC. Its protein product is CAWSRQVQETQYF.

This clonotype showed up just once. Written as DNA, the CDR3 is TGTGCCAGCAGCCGGGACAGGCGGCGCGGTTACACCGGGGAGCTGTTTTTT. Protein sequence: CASSRDRRRGYTGELFF. The chain employs TRBV3-1 and TRBJ2-2; 8 bases agree with TRBD1. V was clipped by 4 bases and J by 3 bases; unmatched bases: 10. Germline CDR1 and CDR2: LGHDT and YNNKEL (reference sequence). The CDR3 runs 17 residues. Together with reference TRBV3-1 and TRBJ2-2, the CDR3 gives the full variable domain: DTAVSQTPKYLVTQMGNDKSIKCEQNLGHDTMYWYKQDSKKFLKIMFSYNNKELIINETVPNRFSPKSPDKAHLNLHINSLELGDSAVYFCASSRDRRRGYTGELFFGEGSRLTVL.

In this sample, this clonotype turned up many times. V usage is TRBV5-1 and J usage is TRBJ2-5; the D is unclear. CDR1 and CDR2 from the germline V gene are SGHRS and YFSETQ. CDR3 length: 13 amino acids. Trimming cost V 0 bases and J 5 bases, with 8 bases left between them. The CDR3 DNA follows: TGCGCCAGCAGCTTGGGCGCCAGGGAGACCCAGTACTTC. Translated: CASSLGARETQYF. Variable domain in full (rest from reference TRBV5-1 and TRBJ2-5): KAGVTQTPRYLIKTRGQQVTLSCSPISGHRSVSWYQQTPGQGLQFLFEYFSETQRNKGNFPGRFSGRQFSNSRSEMNVSTLELGDSALYLCASSLGARETQYFGPGTRLLVL.

This clonotype was recorded many times. This chain links TRBV5-5 with TRBJ2-7; tentative D call: TRBD1 (7 bases). The CDR3 spans 13 residues. Germline values: CDR1 SGHKS, CDR2 YYEKEE (reference sequence). V was shortened by 2 bases and J by 7 bases, with 13 bases between the two germline ends. The DNA for the CDR3 is TGTGCCAGCAGCTTCCCAGGGGGGCATGAGCAGTACTTC. Its protein is CASSFPGGHEQYF.

This clonotype turned up a few times. V and J are TRBV29-1 and TRBJ1-1, with D possibly being TRBD1 (5 bases). The CDR3 sequence is 12 residues long. Germline V gene data show CDR1 as SQVTM and CDR2 as ANQGSEA. V was shortened by 5 bases and J by 8 bases, with 15 bases between the two germline ends. CDR3 residues: CSVNGAGSEAFF. The DNA of the CDR3 is TGCAGCGTTAATGGCGCAGGGTCGGAAGCTTTCTTT.